This T cell receptor (beta chain) derives from a study of blood T cell repertoires in COVID-19. This clone appeared a few times. Trimming cost V 4 bases and J 8 bases, with 14 bases left between them. Germline values: CDR1 SEHNR, CDR2 FQNEAQ (reference sequence). The CDR3 has 13 residues. Profiling relied on immunoSEQ multiplex PCR, and the TCRdb table lists in-frame clones only, not all of them. The sample includes a few hundred thousand clones, about 85% seen only once; the top ten take under 8%. Participants, about 18 to 90 years old, spanned some 23 US areas. V is TRBV7-9 and J is TRBJ1-2, with a weak D call TRBD1 (6 bases). The material sequenced was PBMCs or T cells enriched from blood (not recorded which). This TCR derives from a woman between 50 and 59 years old who had been exposed to COVID-19. CDR3 in amino acids: CASSSGTWIGYTF. CDR3 nucleotide sequence: TGTGCCAGCAGCTCCGGGACATGGATCGGCTACACCTTC.